The 22 T cell receptor beta chains below all came from one sample that was sequenced in a study of shared clonotypes between healthy human individuals (dated by TCRdb to 2018 to 2020). The library was made by the immunoSEQ multiplex PCR assay. Entries here come from immuneACCESS through TCRdb and include only in-frame sequences with V and J called. Some clones fail to appear in such tables; in the studies checked, an unresolved V gene covers under half of the shortfall, and the cause of the remainder is unknown. Here the sample has about 2 million clones; 85% to 95% occur a single time. The leading ten clones occupy 0.13% of the sample. Sequencing used naive CD4+ T cells sorted from blood. In the paper's terms, the cell subset or site label means: CD45RA+ positively selected. The receptors were gathered from a young man in good health.

As regards this clone: The identical CDR3 is also encoded by other nucleotide sequences in the sample. J is TRBJ2-3 and V is TRBV29-1; D ambiguous. V shed 5 bases and J shed 0 bases, with 6 bases lying between them. The length of the CDR3 is 12 residues. CDR1 is SQVTM and CDR2 is ANQGSEA in the germline V gene. The CDR3 is CSVKTSTDTQYF. The DNA of the CDR3 is TGCAGCGTTAAGACGAGCACAGATACGCAGTATTTT.

The chain joins TRBV5-1 to TRBJ2-7, with TRBD1 matching over 8 bases. V gave up 4 bases and J gave up 2 bases; unmatched junction bases: 5. Looked up from germline, CDR1 is SGHRS and CDR2 is YFSETQ. The CDR3 spans 14 residues. CDR3 residues: CASSKTGETYEQYF. The CDR3 nucleotides are TGCGCCAGCAGCAAGACAGGGGAGACCTACGAGCAGTACTTC.

The chain is built from TRBV10-3 and TRBJ2-1, with TRBD2 as a possible D gene (6 bases). V was pared by 9 bases and J by 3 bases, with 15 bases between. Germline assignment: CDR1 ENHRY and CDR2 SYGVKD. This CDR3 has 14 residues. CDR3 sequence reads: CAISGEMNYNEQFF. CDR3 nucleotides: TGTGCCATTTCGGGGGAGATGAACTACAATGAGCAGTTCTTC.

A few counts support this clone. The V and J genes are TRBV5-1 and TRBJ1-1; D gene unclear. This CDR3 contains 13 residues. Germline loops: CDR1 SGHRS, CDR2 YFSETQ. V was trimmed by 1 base and J by 1 base, leaving 5 bases between them. The CDR3 is CASSLSTNTEAFF. The CDR3 DNA reads as TGCGCCAGCAGCTTGTCCACGAACACTGAAGCTTTCTTT.

The chain joins TRBV5-1 to TRBJ2-1, with 9 bases fitting TRBD2. This CDR3 has 15 residues. CDR1 SGHRS and CDR2 YFSETQ come from the germline V gene. V dropped 5 bases and J dropped 5; count of bases not matched to a gene: 8. This chain's CDR3 is CASRGVLAGHNEQFF. DNA for the CDR3: TGCGCCAGCAGAGGGGTTCTAGCGGGGCACAATGAGCAGTTCTTC.

The rearrangement uses TRBV2 and TRBJ2-5; TRBD2 aligns across 12 bases. Per germline, CDR1 SNHLY and CDR2 FYNNEI. This CDR3 is 13 amino acids long. DNA of the CDR3: TGTGCTTACCTAGCGGGGGGGCCCGAGACCCAGTACTTC. Its translation: CAYLAGGPETQYF.

The gene calls are TRBV6-5 and TRBJ2-6; weak D call: TRBD2 (7 bases). Germline lookup yields CDR1 MNHEY and CDR2 SVGAGI. The CDR3 is made up of 15 amino acids. Trimming removed 5 bases at V and 4 bases at J, with 12 bases between. The CDR3 is CASSRGALGANVLTF. CDR3 DNA: TGTGCCAGCAGTCGGGGGGCGCTCGGGGCCAACGTCCTGACTTTC.

V gene TRBV10-1 combines with J gene TRBJ2-1; 14 bases line up with TRBD2. V trimming: 0 bases; J trimming: 3 bases; junction bases outside the gene matches: 1. Germline CDR1 WNHNN, CDR2 SYGVQD (reference sequence). The CDR3 runs to 17 residues. CDR3 amino acids: CASSESGTSGSYNEQFF. The CDR3 DNA sequence: TGCGCCAGCAGTGAGTCGGGGACTAGCGGGAGCTACAATGAGCAGTTCTTC.

The rearrangement links TRBV7-2 to TRBJ1-2; 8 bases are shared with TRBD1. The CDR3 totals 14 residues. Trimming took 7 bases from V and 3 from J; bases not matched to a gene: 7. Germline V gene sequence: CDR1 SGHTA, CDR2 FQGNSA. The CDR3 loop reads CASTQGQDDYGYTF. CDR3 in DNA: TGTGCCAGCACCCAGGGACAGGATGACTATGGCTACACCTTC.

The CDR3: CASSELGQGNQPQHF. CDR3 bases: TGTGCCAGCAGTGAATTGGGCCAGGGCAATCAGCCCCAGCATTTT. The chain recombines TRBV2 with TRBJ1-5; D remains unclear. V lost 2 bases and J lost 2, with 10 bases in between. Germline values: CDR1 SNHLY, CDR2 FYNNEI. This CDR3 has 15 amino acids.

The count of this clone is one. The rearrangement links TRBV21-1 to TRBJ2-3; TRBD1, the D gene given by the table, was not confirmed from the DNA. TRBV21-1 is labeled a pseudogene. The CDR3 totals 14 residues. The DNA of the CDR3 is TGTGCCAGCACCATGCAGGGGGCAGGGGATACGCAGTATTTT. It translates to CASTMQGAGDTQYF.

About this clone itself: Other nucleotide sequences from this sample produce the same CDR3. The V gene is TRBV6-5, the J gene TRBJ2-7; unclear D gene. The CDR3 loop spans 13 amino acids. Germline loops: CDR1 MNHEY, CDR2 SVGAGI. Trimming removed 5 bases at V and 2 bases at J, with 10 bases between. CDR3 in amino acids: CASSPGPTYEQYF. CDR3 nucleotide sequence: TGTGCCAGCAGTCCGGGTCCCACCTACGAGCAGTACTTC.

V gene TRBV27 combines with J gene TRBJ1-5; 7 positions agree with TRBD1. This CDR3 spans 14 amino acids. Trimming at V came to 5 bases and at J to 6 bases, leaving 7 bases not matched to a gene. The germline CDR1 and CDR2 sequences are MNHEY and SMNVEV (reference sequence). The CDR3 protein is CASSTRDRTQPQHF. The CDR3 DNA reads TGTGCCAGCAGTACCCGGGACAGAACTCAGCCCCAGCATTTT.

The genes are TRBV27 and TRBJ1-2, with TRBD1 matching over 8 bases. The CDR3 contains 14 residues. With 6 bases clipped from V and 7 bases from J, the junction kept 10 bases outside the gene matches. Germline V gene sequence: CDR1 MNHEY, CDR2 SMNVEV (reference sequence). The CDR3 is CASRTADRVGGYTF. As DNA, the CDR3 is TGTGCCAGCAGGACTGCGGACAGGGTTGGTGGCTACACCTTC.

This clone was found once. The V call is TRBV6-1, the J call TRBJ2-1, with D tentatively TRBD1 or TRBD2 (7 bases each). Trimming took off 7 bases at V and 9 bases at J, with 22 bases between the two ends. The CDR3 sequence is 15 residues long. Germline V lookup: CDR1 MNHNS, CDR2 SASEGT. The CDR3 reads CASTESGRGRGEQFF. Here the CDR3 DNA reads TGTGCCAGCACCGAAAGTGGGAGGGGGCGGGGTGAGCAGTTCTTC.

This clone was seen a single time. This rearrangement joins TRBV30 to TRBJ2-2; 12 bases align to TRBD1. This CDR3 spans 16 amino acids. J gave up 6 bases and V 3 bases, and 8 bases lay outside the gene matches. Germline V gives CDR1 GTSNPN, CDR2 SVGIG (reference sequence). The chain's CDR3 is CAWSRDRGRKAGELFF. In DNA form, the CDR3 reads TGTGCCTGGAGCCGGGACAGGGGGCGGAAGGCCGGGGAGCTGTTTTTT.

The gene calls are TRBV6-1 and TRBJ1-2; a weak D match, TRBD1 (5 bases). This CDR3 contains 13 residues. The germline gives CDR1 MNHNS, CDR2 SASEGT. V was shortened by 3 bases and J by 5 bases, with 10 bases between the two germline ends. The CDR3 DNA is TGTGCCAGCAGTGAGGACAAGTCATATGGCTACACCTTC. It specifies CASSEDKSYGYTF.

The chain links TRBV9 to TRBJ2-1, with 12 bases aligning to TRBD2. V trimming: 5 bases; J trimming: 7 bases; junction bases outside the gene matches: 10. This CDR3 region has 16 residues. Germline V gives CDR1 SGDLS, CDR2 YYNGEE. The chain's CDR3 is CASSPSGRAGGNEQFF. CDR3 sequence (DNA): TGTGCCAGCAGTCCTAGCGGGAGGGCCGGAGGGAATGAGCAGTTCTTC.

The CDR3 here is CASSSRGQGISGANVLTF. CDR3 DNA sequence: TGCGCCAGCAGCTCCAGGGGACAGGGTATCTCTGGGGCCAACGTCCTGACTTTC. J is TRBJ2-6 and V is TRBV5-1; 9 bases are shared with TRBD1. The V segment lost 3 bases and the J segment 0 bases; nucleotides outside the gene matches: 7. Germline V lookup: CDR1 SGHRS, CDR2 YFSETQ. The CDR3 contains 18 residues.

The rearrangement links TRBV6-5 to TRBJ1-5, with D unresolved. CDR1 MNHEY and CDR2 SVGAGI come from the germline V gene. CDR3 length equals 14 residues. The V end lost 2 bases, the J end lost 3 bases, and 8 bases lay between the germline ends. CDR3 nucleotides: TGTGCCAGCAGTTACCAAGGTCCCAATCAGCCCCAGCATTTT. Translation: CASSYQGPNQPQHF.

The chain carries TRBV4-1 and TRBJ2-5, with TRBD2 identical over 12 bases. Unmatched junction bases numbered 6, after V lost 5 bases and J lost 5 bases. This CDR3 spans 15 amino acids. Germline CDR1 and CDR2: MGHRA and YSYEKL. The CDR3 sequence: CASSYGLAGKETQYF. In DNA form, the CDR3 reads TGCGCCAGCAGCTATGGACTAGCGGGGAAGGAGACCCAGTACTTC.

The V gene is TRBV30, the J gene TRBJ1-1, with a weak D call TRBD1 (6 bases). CDR3 size: 11 residues. CDR1 GTSNPN and CDR2 SVGIG come from the germline V gene (reference sequence). V was pared by 5 bases and J by 5 bases, with 9 bases between. The CDR3 loop reads CAWDRRTEAFF. Written as DNA, the CDR3 is TGTGCCTGGGACAGGCGGACTGAAGCTTTCTTT. The whole variable domain, filled in from reference TRBV30 and TRBJ1-1, reads SQTIHQWPATLVQPVGSPLSLECTVEGTSNPNLYWYRQAAGRGLQLLFYSVGIGQISSEVPQNLSASRPQDRQFILSSKKLLLSDSGFYLCAWDRRTEAFFGQGTRLTVV.